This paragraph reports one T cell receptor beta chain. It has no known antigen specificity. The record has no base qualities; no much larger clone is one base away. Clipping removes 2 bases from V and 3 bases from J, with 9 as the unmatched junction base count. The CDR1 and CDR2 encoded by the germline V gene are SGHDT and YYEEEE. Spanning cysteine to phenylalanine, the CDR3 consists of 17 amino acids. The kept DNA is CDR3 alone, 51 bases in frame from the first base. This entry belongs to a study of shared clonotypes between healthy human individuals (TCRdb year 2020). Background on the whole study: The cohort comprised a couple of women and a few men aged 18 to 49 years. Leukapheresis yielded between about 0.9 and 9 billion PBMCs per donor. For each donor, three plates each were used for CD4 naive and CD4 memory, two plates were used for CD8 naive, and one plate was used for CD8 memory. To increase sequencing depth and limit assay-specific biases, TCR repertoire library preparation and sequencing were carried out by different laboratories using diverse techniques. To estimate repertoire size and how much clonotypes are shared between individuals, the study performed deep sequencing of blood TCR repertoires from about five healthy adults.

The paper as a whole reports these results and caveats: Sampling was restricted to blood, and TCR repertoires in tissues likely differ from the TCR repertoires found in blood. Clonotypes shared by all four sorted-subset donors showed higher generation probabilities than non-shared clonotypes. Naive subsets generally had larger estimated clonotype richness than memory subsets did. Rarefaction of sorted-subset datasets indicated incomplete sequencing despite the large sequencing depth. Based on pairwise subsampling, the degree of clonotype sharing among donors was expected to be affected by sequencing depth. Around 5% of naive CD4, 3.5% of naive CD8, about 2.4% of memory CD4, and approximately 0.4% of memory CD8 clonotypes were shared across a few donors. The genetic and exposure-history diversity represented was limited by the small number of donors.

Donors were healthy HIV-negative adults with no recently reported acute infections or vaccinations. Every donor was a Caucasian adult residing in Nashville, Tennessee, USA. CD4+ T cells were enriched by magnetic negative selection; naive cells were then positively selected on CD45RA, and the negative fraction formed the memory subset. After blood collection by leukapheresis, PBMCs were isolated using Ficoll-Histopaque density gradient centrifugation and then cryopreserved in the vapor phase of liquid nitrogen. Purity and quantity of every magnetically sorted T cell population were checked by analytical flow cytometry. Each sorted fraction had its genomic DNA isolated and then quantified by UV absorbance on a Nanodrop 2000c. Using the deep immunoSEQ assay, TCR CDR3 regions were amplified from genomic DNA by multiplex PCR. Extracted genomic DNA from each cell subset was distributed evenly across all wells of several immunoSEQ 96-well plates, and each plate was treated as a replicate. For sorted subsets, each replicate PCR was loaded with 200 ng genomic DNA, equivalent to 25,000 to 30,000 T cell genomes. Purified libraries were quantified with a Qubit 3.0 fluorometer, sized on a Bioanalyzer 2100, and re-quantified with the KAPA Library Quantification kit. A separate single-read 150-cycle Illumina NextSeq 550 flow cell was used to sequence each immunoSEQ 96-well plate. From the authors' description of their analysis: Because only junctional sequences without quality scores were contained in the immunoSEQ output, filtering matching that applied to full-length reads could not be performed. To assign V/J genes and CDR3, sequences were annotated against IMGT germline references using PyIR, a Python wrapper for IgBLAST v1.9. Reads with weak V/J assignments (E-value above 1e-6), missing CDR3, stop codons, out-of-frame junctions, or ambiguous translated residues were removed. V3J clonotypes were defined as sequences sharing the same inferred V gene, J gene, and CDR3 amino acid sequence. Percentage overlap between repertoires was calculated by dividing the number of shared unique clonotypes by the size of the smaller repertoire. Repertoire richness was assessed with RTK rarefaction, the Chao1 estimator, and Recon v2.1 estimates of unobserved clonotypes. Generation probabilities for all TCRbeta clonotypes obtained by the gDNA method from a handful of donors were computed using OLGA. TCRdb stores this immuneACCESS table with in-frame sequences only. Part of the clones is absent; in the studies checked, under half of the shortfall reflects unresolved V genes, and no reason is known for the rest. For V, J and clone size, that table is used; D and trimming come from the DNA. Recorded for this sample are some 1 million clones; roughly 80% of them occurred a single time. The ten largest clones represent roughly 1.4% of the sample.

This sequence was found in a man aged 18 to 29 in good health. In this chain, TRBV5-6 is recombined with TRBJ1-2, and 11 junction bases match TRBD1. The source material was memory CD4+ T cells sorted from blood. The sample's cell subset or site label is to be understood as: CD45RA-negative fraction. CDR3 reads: CASSFSAGTGGYYGYTF. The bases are TGTGCCAGCAGCTTTTCCGCCGGGACAGGGGGGTACTATGGCTACACCTTC.